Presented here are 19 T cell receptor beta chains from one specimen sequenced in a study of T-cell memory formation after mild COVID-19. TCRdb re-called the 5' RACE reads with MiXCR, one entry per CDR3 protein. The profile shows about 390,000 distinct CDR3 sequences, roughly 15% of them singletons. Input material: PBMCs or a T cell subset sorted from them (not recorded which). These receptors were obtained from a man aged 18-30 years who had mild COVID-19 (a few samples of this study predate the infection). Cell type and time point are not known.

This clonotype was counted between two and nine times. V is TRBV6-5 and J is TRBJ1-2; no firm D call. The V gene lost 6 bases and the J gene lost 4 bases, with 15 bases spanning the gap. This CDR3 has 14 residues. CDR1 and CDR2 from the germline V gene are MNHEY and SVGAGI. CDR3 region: CASREAGVRYGYTF. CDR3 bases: TGTGCCAGCAGGGAGGCTGGGGTCCGCTATGGCTACACCTTC.

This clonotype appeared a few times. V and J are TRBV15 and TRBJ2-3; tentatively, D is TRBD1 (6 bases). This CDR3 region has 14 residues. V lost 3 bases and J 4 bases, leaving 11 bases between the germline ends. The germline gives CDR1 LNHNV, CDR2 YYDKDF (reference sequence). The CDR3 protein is CATSSRGFADTQYF. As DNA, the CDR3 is TGTGCCACCAGCAGCAGGGGTTTTGCAGATACGCAGTATTTT.

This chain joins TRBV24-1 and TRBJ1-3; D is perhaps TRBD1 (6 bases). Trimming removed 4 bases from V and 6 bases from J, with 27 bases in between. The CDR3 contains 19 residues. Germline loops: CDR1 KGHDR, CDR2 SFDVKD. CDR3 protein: CATSDSSYDQGRKLNTIYF. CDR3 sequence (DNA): TGTGCCACCAGTGACTCCTCATACGACCAGGGGCGCAAACTAAACACCATATATTTT.

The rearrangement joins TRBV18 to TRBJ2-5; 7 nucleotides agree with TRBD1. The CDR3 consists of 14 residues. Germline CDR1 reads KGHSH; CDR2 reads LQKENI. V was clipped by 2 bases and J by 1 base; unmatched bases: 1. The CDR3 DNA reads TGTGCCAGCTCACCAGACAGGGCCCAAGAGACCCAGTACTTC. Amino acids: CASSPDRAQETQYF.

Here the CDR3 reads CSVPGQKLYSNQPQHF. CDR3 DNA: TGCAGCGTGCCGGGACAGAAATTGTATAGCAATCAGCCCCAGCATTTT. This rearrangement joins TRBV29-1 to TRBJ1-5; 7 positions match TRBD1. The trim removed 6 bases at V and 0 bases at J, leaving 11 bases unmatched. The CDR3 length is 16 residues. Germline values: CDR1 SQVTM, CDR2 ANQGSEA.

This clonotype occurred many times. The CDR3 DNA follows: TGCAGCGTTGAAGCCCCGTCGGGCACAGATACGCAGTATTTT. Translating gives CSVEAPSGTDTQYF. The chain carries TRBV29-1 and TRBJ2-3, with D unclear. The germline V and J ends were trimmed by 1 base and 1 base, with 9 bases remaining between them. The CDR3 contains 14 residues. Germline loops: CDR1 SQVTM, CDR2 ANQGSEA.

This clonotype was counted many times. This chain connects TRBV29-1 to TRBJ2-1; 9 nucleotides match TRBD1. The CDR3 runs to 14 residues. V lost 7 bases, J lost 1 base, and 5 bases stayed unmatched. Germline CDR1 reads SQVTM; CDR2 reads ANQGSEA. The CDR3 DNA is TGCAGCGGACAGGGGGTGGAATCCTACAATGAGCAGTTCTTC. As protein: CSGQGVESYNEQFF.

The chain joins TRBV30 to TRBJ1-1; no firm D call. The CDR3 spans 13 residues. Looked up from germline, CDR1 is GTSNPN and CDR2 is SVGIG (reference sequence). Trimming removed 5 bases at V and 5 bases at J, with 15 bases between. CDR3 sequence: CAWSRVLGTEAFF. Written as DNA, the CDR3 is TGTGCCTGGTCACGGGTATTGGGAACTGAAGCTTTCTTT.

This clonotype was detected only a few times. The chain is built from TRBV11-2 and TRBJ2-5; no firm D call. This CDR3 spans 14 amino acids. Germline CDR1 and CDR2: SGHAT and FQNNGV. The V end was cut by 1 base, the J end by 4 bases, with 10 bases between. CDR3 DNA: TGTGCCAGCAGCTTAGTCTCGTTTCGAGAGACCCAGTACTTC. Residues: CASSLVSFRETQYF.

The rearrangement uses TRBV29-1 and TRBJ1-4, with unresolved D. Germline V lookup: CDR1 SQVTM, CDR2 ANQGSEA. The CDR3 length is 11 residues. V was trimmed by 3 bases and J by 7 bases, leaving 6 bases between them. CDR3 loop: CSVDSGEKLFF. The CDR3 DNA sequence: TGCAGCGTTGACTCCGGTGAAAAACTGTTTTTT.

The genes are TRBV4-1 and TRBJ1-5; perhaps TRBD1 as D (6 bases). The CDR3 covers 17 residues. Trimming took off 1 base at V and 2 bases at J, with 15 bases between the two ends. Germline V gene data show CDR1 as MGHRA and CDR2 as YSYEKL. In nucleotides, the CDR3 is TGCGCCAGCAGCCAAGCACCCTCCAGGGGCGGCAATCAGCCCCAGCATTTT. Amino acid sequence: CASSQAPSRGGNQPQHF.

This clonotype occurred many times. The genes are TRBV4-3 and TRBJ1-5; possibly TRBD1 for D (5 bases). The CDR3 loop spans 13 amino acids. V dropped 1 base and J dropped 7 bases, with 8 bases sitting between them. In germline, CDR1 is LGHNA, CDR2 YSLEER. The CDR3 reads CASSQGRDQPQHF. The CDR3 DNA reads TGCGCCAGCAGCCAAGGCCGGGACCAGCCCCAGCATTTT.

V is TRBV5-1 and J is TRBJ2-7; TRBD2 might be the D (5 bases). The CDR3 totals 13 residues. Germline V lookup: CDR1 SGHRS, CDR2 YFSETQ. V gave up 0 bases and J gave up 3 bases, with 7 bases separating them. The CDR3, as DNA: TGCGCCAGCAGCTTGGATGGAGGCTACGAGCAGTACTTC. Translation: CASSLDGGYEQYF.

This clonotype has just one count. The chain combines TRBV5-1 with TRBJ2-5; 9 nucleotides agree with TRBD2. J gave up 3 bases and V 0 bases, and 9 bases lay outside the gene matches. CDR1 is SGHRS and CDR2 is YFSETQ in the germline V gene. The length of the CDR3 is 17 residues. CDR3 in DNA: TGCGCCAGCAGCTTGGGTTTTATGGCTAGCGGGGAAGAGACCCAGTACTTC. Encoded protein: CASSLGFMASGEETQYF. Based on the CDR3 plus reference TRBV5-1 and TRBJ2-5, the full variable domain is KAGVTQTPRYLIKTRGQQVTLSCSPISGHRSVSWYQQTPGQGLQFLFEYFSETQRNKGNFPGRFSGRQFSNSRSEMNVSTLELGDSALYLCASSLGFMASGEETQYFGPGTRLLVL.

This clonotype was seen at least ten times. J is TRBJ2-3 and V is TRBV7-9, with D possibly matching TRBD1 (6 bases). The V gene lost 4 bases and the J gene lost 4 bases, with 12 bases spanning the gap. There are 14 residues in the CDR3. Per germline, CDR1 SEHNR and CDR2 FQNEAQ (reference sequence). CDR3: CASSYSPGADTQYF. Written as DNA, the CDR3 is TGTGCCAGCAGCTATAGTCCAGGGGCAGATACGCAGTATTTT.

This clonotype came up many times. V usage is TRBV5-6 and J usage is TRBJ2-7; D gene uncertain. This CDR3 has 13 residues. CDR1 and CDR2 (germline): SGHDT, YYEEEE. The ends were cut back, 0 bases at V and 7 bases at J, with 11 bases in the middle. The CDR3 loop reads CASSLGVLKEQYF. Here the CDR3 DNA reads TGTGCCAGCAGCTTGGGGGTCCTAAAAGAGCAGTACTTC.

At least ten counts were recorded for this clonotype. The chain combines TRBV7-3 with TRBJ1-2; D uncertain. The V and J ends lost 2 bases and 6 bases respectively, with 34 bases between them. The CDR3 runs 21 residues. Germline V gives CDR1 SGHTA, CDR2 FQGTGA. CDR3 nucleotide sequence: TGTGCCAGCAGCTTACCCGCCGGGCCTCGCGGTATTTGGGTGCCCCTGAATGGCTACACCTTC. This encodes CASSLPAGPRGIWVPLNGYTF.

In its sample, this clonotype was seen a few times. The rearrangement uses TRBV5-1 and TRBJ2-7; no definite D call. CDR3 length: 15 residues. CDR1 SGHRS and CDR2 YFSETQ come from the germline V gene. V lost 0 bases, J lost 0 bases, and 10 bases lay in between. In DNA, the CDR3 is TGCGCCAGCAGCTTGGGGGCAGGAAGCTCCTACGAGCAGTACGTC. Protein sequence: CASSLGAGSSYEQYV.

The DNA for the CDR3 is TGTGCCAGCAGTGAACATGCCCCGGAGTTCTTC. It is translated as CASSEHAPEFF. The chain combines TRBV2 with TRBJ2-1, with unresolved D. Trimming removed 2 bases at V and 14 bases at J, with 10 bases between. Germline CDR1 reads SNHLY; CDR2 reads FYNNEI. The CDR3 covers 11 residues.